The 6 T cell receptor beta chains in this list originate from one sample, sequenced in a study of CD8+ T cells in alopecia areata. Sample treatment: oral pan-JAK inhibitor, 5-10 mg twice daily. Sequencing templates came from extracted RNA that was reverse transcribed into cDNA. TCRdb keeps only in-frame clones here, not all; method: immunoSEQ multiplex PCR. The data show some 170,000 clones, 58% seen once. This sample comprised CD4+ T cells sorted from blood, obtained at week 56, from a patient treated with tofacitinib. The receptors stem from a human donor with alopecia areata.

The chain has TRBV5-1 and TRBJ2-3; the D gene is possibly TRBD2 (6 bases). Germline V CDR1 and CDR2: SGHRS, YFSETQ. The CDR3 covers 14 residues. Trimming took 1 base from V and 6 from J, leaving 12 bases between them. CDR3 bases: TGCGCCAGCAGCTTGCAGACTAGAGGGGATACGCAGTATTTT. Translating it yields CASSLQTRGDTQYF.

This clone has only a few counts. The rearrangement links TRBV27 to TRBJ2-7; possible D gene TRBD1, 6 bases. Germline CDR1 reads MNHEY; CDR2 reads SMNVEV (reference sequence). The CDR3 consists of 12 residues. Trimming pared 8 bases from V and 3 bases from J, leaving 11 bases between. CDR3 in DNA: TGTGCCAGCGGACAGACGTTCTACGAGCAGTACTTC. Protein product: CASGQTFYEQYF.

This clone was seen a handful of times. The V call is TRBV5-6, the J call TRBJ2-7; D gene unclear. The CDR3 loop spans 11 amino acids. Germline CDR1 SGHDT, CDR2 YYEEEE. V lost 4 bases and J 3 bases, leaving 5 bases between the germline ends. The CDR3 DNA follows: TGTGCCAGCAGCAGAGACTACGAGCAGTACTTC. Translated, it gives CASSRDYEQYF.

V usage is TRBV6-5 and J usage is TRBJ1-4; 7 nucleotides align to TRBD1. Per the germline V gene, CDR1 is MNHEY and CDR2 is SVGAGI. This CDR3 region has 13 residues. J lost 4 bases, V lost 8 bases, and 4 bases had no gene match. In nucleotides, the CDR3 is TGTGCCAGCTCGACAGGGCTTAATGAAAAACTGTTTTTT. This encodes CASSTGLNEKLFF.

The chain joins TRBV5-1 to TRBJ2-3, with unresolved D. V was shortened by 4 bases and J by 1 base, with 4 bases between the two germline ends. The CDR3 runs to 12 residues. Per the germline V gene, CDR1 is SGHRS and CDR2 is YFSETQ. CDR3 nucleotide sequence: TGCGCCAGCAGCGGGGGCACAGATACGCAGTATTTT. It specifies CASSGGTDTQYF.

The chain recombines TRBV7-9 with TRBJ1-1; D is unclear. Germline CDR1 reads SEHNR; CDR2 reads FQNEAQ (reference sequence). The V and J ends lost 2 bases and 1 base respectively, with 5 bases between them. The CDR3 totals 13 residues. The CDR3 nucleotides are TGTGCCAGCAGCTTACGAAAGAACACTGAAGCTTTCTTT. It specifies CASSLRKNTEAFF.